This T cell receptor (beta chain) was sequenced for a study of blood T cells in healthy people across ages. Study in general: T cells yielded about one barcoded beta molecule per two cells through template switching. Findings and caveats of the study: The long-lived group displayed more naive CD4+ cells, plus higher diversity, than the aged donors did. Across the age range, TCR beta diversity per million T cells fell in a roughly linear way. From one million sequenced T cells, diversity estimates were lower bounds.

The authors ran a second PCR of about 6 to 12 cycles using a sample-barcoded 5' primer and a J-beta primer mix. TCRdb re-analysed the 5' RACE reads in MiXCR, keeping a single row per CDR3 protein. The data show about 1.6 million distinct CDR3 sequences, with about 32% seen just once and about 11% held by the top ten. This CDR3 is 18 amino acids long. Germline CDR1 LGHDT, CDR2 YNNKEL (reference sequence). To note about this clonotype: What it binds is unknown. The junction departs from the called germline gene at one end, perhaps through a read error.

This rearrangement joins TRBV3-1 to TRBJ2-3; 12 bases map to TRBD2. Material: blood. The sequence came from a woman aged 25 to 45 in good health. The CDR3 region has the DNA TGTGCCAGCAGCCAAGTAAGAGGGACTAGCGGGTTACCAGATACGCGGTATTTT. Translating gives CASSQVRGTSGLPDTRYF.